This paragraph reports one TCR beta chain. The data belong to a study of monozygotic twins with inflammatory bowel disease. Template switching added UMIs carrying a 6-nucleotide sample barcode. Amplification used two nested PCRs: roughly 17 cycles, then 9 cycles, on TCRalpha/TCRbeta cDNA. From the 5' RACE reads, TCRdb lists one entry per CDR3 protein and no DNA. The sample includes some 300,000 distinct CDR3 sequences. The CDR3 is 15 amino acids. Someone took a roughly 2.5 ml blood sample from each of the donors. The clonotype comes from a human donor with ulcerative colitis or Crohn's disease, or a healthy co-twin of an affected twin (not recorded which). The rearrangement joins TRBV12-3 or TRBV12-4 to TRBJ1-2; the TRBD1 assignment by TCRdb is unverifiable without DNA. Sequencing was done on a sample of blood. The CDR3 here is CASSRTDTYSYGYTF.